This TCR beta chain was retrieved from a study of somatic mutations in cytotoxic T cells in rheumatoid arthritis. A word on this clone: No antigen is known for it.

Positive magnetic bead selection was used to isolate CD4+ and CD8+ cells; purity was checked by flow cytometry. CDR3 length equals 14 residues. V was trimmed by 1 base and J by 5 bases, leaving 12 bases between them. Germline V gene data show CDR1 as SGHDN and CDR2 as FVKESK. The study, taken as a whole, reports: Neither rheumatoid arthritis patients nor age-matched healthy controls had significantly different CD8+ T-cell clonality from the other group.

Using immunoSEQ multiplex PCR, the repertoire was profiled, and TCRdb retains in-frame clones only, with some absent. The data show roughly 35,000 clones, approximately 80% seen once. The specimen was CD8+ T cells sorted from blood. The chain links TRBV14 to TRBJ2-7; perhaps D is TRBD1 or TRBD2 (5 bases each). This TCR was recovered from a man in his forties in good health. The CDR3 loop is CASSQAQGVDEQYF. The CDR3 DNA follows: TGTGCCAGCAGCCAAGCCCAGGGAGTAGACGAGCAGTACTTC.